Listed below are T cell receptor beta chains from one sample, sequenced in a study of T-cell reconstitution after alpha-beta-depleted transplantation in children. TCRdb reanalysed the PCR reads using MiXCR and keeps one entry per CDR3 protein. Among about 400,000 distinct CDR3 sequences, 20% were seen once, and the ten largest hold 3.5% to 4%. Here the sequenced sample was PBMCs from the stem cell graft donor, taken from the stem cell graft. The receptor source for this set is a human donor who donated a stem cell graft to a child with acute myeloid leukemia. CDR3s include the opening cysteine and the closing phenylalanine or tryptophan.

v_call,j_call,cdr3_aa
TRBV15,TRBJ2-5,CATSRAPSKTQYF
TRBV6-1,TRBJ2-1,CASSELDRSSYNEQFF
TRBV5-1,TRBJ1-1,CASSLTGGENTEAFF
TRBV5-1,TRBJ2-2,CASSLVGAITSTELGELFF
TRBV29-1,TRBJ2-1,CSVERGRPNEQFF
TRBV27,TRBJ2-7,CASSPEQSPYEQYF
TRBV6-1,TRBJ1-1,CASTGGSTEAFF
TRBV12-3/TRBV12-4,TRBJ2-1,CASALGDTYNEQFF
TRBV6-5,TRBJ1-1,CASSYFRETEAFF
TRBV12-3/TRBV12-4,TRBJ2-7,CASSLLSGPYEQYF
TRBV29-1,TRBJ2-1,CSVELVGQGLENEQFF
TRBV4-2,TRBJ2-5,CASSLQQETQYF
TRBV5-1,TRBJ2-1,CASSLAKRGDEQFF
TRBV12-3/TRBV12-4,TRBJ2-7,CASTPEGAQAYEQYF
TRBV12-3/TRBV12-4,TRBJ2-3,CASSLRLAADTQYF
TRBV7-2,TRBJ1-2,CASSLPGQAYGYTF
TRBV12-3/TRBV12-4,TRBJ2-5,CASRPSQGVGETQYF
TRBV20-1,TRBJ2-7,CSRGWASQYF
TRBV7-9,TRBJ2-3,CASSLKGGSTDTQYF
TRBV10-3,TRBJ2-1,CAISEGPMVGKFF
TRBV5-1,TRBJ2-2,CASRQGAYTGELFF
TRBV3-1,TRBJ2-1,CASSQDQGYYNEQFF
TRBV20-1,TRBJ2-1,CSASKGGEQFF
TRBV28,TRBJ2-7,CASSEGGAYEQYF
TRBV7-9,TRBJ1-1,CASSSQGQGTEAFF
TRBV2,TRBJ2-3,CATPGHHTDTQYF
TRBV7-8,TRBJ2-1,CASSARGTSGRNEQFF